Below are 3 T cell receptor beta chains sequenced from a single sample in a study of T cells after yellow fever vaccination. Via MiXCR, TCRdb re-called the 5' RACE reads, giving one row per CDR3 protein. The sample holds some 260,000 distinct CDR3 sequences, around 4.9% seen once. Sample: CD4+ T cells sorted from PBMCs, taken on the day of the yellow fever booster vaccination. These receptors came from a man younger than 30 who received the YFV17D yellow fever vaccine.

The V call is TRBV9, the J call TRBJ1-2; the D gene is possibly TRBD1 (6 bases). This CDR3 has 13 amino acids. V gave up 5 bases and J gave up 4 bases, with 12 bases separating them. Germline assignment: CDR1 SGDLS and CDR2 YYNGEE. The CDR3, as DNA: TGTGCCAGCAGTGGACAGAGAGTCTATGGCTACACCTTC. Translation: CASSGQRVYGYTF.

CDR3 sequence reads: CATSRVTSSGGEKETQYF. Here the CDR3 DNA reads TGTGCCACCAGCAGAGTCACTTCAAGCGGGGGGGAGAAAGAGACCCAGTACTTC. The chain uses TRBV15 and TRBJ2-5, with 10 nucleotides matching TRBD2. The CDR3 sequence is 18 residues long. J gave up 3 bases and V 1 base, and 11 bases lay outside the gene matches. Germline CDR1 is LNHNV and CDR2 is YYDKDF (reference sequence).

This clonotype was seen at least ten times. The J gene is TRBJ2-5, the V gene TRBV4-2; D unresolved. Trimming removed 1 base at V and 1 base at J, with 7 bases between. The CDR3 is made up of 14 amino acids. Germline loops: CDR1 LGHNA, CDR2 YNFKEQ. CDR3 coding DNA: TGTGCCAGCAGCCAAGCAGGAATCCAAGAGACCCAGTACTTC. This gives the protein CASSQAGIQETQYF.